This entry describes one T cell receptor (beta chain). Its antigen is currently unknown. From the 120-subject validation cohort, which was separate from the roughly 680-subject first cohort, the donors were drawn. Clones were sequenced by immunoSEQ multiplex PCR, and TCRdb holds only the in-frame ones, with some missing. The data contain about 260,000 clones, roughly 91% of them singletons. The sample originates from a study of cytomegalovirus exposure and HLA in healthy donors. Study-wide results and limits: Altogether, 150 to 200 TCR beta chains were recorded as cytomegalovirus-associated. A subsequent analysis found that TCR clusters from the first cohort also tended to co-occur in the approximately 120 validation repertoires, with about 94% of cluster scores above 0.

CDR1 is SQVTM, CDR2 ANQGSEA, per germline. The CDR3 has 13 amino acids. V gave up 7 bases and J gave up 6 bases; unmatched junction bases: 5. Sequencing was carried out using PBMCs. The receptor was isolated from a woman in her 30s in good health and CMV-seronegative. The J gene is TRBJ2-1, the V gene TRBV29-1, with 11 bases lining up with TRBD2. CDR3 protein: CSAGLADGNEQFF. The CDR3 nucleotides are TGCAGCGCGGGACTAGCGGACGGCAATGAGCAGTTCTTC.